This entry lists 32 T cell receptor beta chains sequenced from one sample in a study of CD4 T cells in relation to SARS-CoV-2 and coronaviruses. The repertoire was sequenced with immunoSEQ multiplex PCR; TCRdb's copy has only in-frame clones and lacks some. The table records about 12,000 clones, 69% of them present only once. These TCRs' antigens remain unknown. The unexposed donors gave CD4+ T cells in 2011-2018, prior to COVID-19. Isolation of CD4+ T cells took place after roughly nine days in culture. Input material: CD4+ T cells from PBMCs, cultured in vitro. The receptors derive from a human donor in good health.

The chain recombines TRBV20-1 with TRBJ2-7; 12 positions agree with TRBD2. The CDR3 has 15 residues. Germline lookup yields CDR1 DFQATT and CDR2 SNEGSKA (reference sequence). Trimming took 3 bases from V and 5 from J; bases not matched to a gene: 8. The CDR3, as DNA: TGCAGTGCTAGTCCCCTAGCGGGAGGGTACGACGAGCAGTACTTC. It specifies CSASPLAGGYDEQYF.

The chain employs TRBV20-1 and TRBJ2-5; TRBD2 matches at 9 bases. CDR3 size: 14 residues. Trimming removed 3 bases from V and 5 bases from J; junction bases left unmatched: 7. Germline V gene sequence: CDR1 DFQATT, CDR2 SNEGSKA (reference sequence). The CDR3 reads CSASLAGRRETQYF. CDR3 DNA: TGCAGTGCTAGTCTAGCGGGACGTAGGGAGACCCAGTACTTC.

The chain has TRBV12-3 or TRBV12-4 and TRBJ2-7; D is uncertain. CDR3 length: 12 residues. V was shortened by 5 bases and J by 0 bases, with 5 bases between the two germline ends. The CDR3 sequence: CASSHSSYEQYF. The CDR3 DNA is TGTGCCAGCAGTCACAGCTCCTACGAGCAGTACTTC.

The chain employs TRBV10-3 and TRBJ2-3; D is unresolved. The CDR3 totals 17 residues. Trimming cost V 7 bases and J 3 bases, with 23 bases left between them. Germline V gene lookup returns CDR1 ENHRY and CDR2 SYGVKD. CDR3 nucleotide sequence: TGTGCCATCACCAAGTCCCGAGACACCTATGGGACAGATACGCAGTATTTT. Its protein is CAITKSRDTYGTDTQYF.

This clone has just a few counts. The chain links TRBV15 to TRBJ1-1, with D perhaps matching TRBD1 (6 bases). The CDR3 is 13 residues long. V was shortened by 11 bases and J by 4 bases, with 17 bases between the two germline ends. In germline, CDR1 is LNHNV, CDR2 YYDKDF (reference sequence). Written as DNA, the CDR3 is TGTGCCGTAAGGGGGGGGCTGGCCACTGAAGCTTTCTTT. This gives the protein CAVRGGLATEAFF.

The CDR3 DNA sequence: TGTGCCAGCAGCTCCCAACAGGGGTCTTTATCCTATGGCTACACCTTC. It specifies CASSSQQGSLSYGYTF. The chain is built from TRBV7-9 and TRBJ1-2, with TRBD1 matching over 7 bases. V dropped 4 bases and J dropped 4; count of bases not matched to a gene: 12. Germline CDR1 reads SEHNR; CDR2 reads FQNEAQ (reference sequence). The CDR3 runs to 16 residues.

The gene calls are TRBV30 and TRBJ1-2; 9 bases are shared with TRBD1. The CDR3 sequence is 14 residues long. Germline V gives CDR1 GTSNPN, CDR2 SVGIG (reference sequence). With 3 bases clipped from V and 6 bases from J, the junction kept 8 bases outside the gene matches. The chain's CDR3 is CAWRHPGQGHGYTF. CDR3 bases: TGTGCCTGGAGGCACCCGGGACAGGGTCATGGCTACACCTTC.

The V gene is TRBV5-1, the J gene TRBJ2-7; no reliable D call. V was clipped by 4 bases and J by 7 bases, with 12 bases between them. This CDR3 contains 12 residues. CDR1 and CDR2 from the germline V gene are SGHRS and YFSETQ. Here the CDR3 DNA reads TGCGCCAGCAGCGAGTCGGGTCGGGAGCAGTACTTC. This codes for CASSESGREQYF. The whole variable domain, remainder taken from reference TRBV5-1 and TRBJ2-7, is KAGVTQTPRYLIKTRGQQVTLSCSPISGHRSVSWYQQTPGQGLQFLFEYFSETQRNKGNFPGRFSGRQFSNSRSEMNVSTLELGDSALYLCASSESGREQYFGPGTRLTVT.

This clone was seen a single time. This rearrangement joins TRBV28 to TRBJ1-2; no definite D call. The CDR3 runs to 12 residues. The germline V gene encodes CDR1 MDHEN and CDR2 SYDVKM. V dropped 6 bases and J dropped 5 bases, with 10 bases sitting between them. CDR3 DNA sequence: TGTGCCAGCAGCCTTTCCCTTTATGGCTACACCTTC. Translating it yields CASSLSLYGYTF.

V is TRBV2 and J is TRBJ1-1; D gene ambiguous. Germline V gene data show CDR1 as SNHLY and CDR2 as FYNNEI. This CDR3 comprises 15 residues. The ends were cut back, 6 bases at V and 3 bases at J, with 17 bases in the middle. For the CDR3, the DNA is TGTGCCAGCAGGGCGACGATTACAGCGTACACTGAAGCTTTCTTT. Translated: CASRATITAYTEAFF.

The genes are TRBV5-4 and TRBJ2-5; tentatively, D is TRBD2 (5 bases). The CDR3 spans 14 residues. V was trimmed by 2 bases and J by 4 bases, leaving 12 bases between them. The germline V gene encodes CDR1 SGHNT and CDR2 YYREEE (reference sequence). This chain's CDR3 is CASSFGVPRETQYF. The DNA for the CDR3 is TGTGCCAGCAGCTTCGGGGTGCCGCGAGAGACCCAGTACTTC.

The rearrangement links TRBV18 to TRBJ2-1; TRBD2 aligns across 12 bases. CDR1 is KGHSH and CDR2 is LQKENI in the germline V gene. J gave up 10 bases and V 3 bases, and 1 base lay outside the gene matches. This CDR3 comprises 13 residues. The CDR3 spells CASSPGTSGEQFF. CDR3 nucleotides: TGTGCCAGCTCACCCGGGACTAGCGGGGAGCAGTTCTTC.

V usage is TRBV28 and J usage is TRBJ1-2; D ambiguous. The CDR3 totals 13 residues. Trimming pared 8 bases from V and 7 bases from J, leaving 17 bases between. Looked up from germline, CDR1 is MDHEN and CDR2 is SYDVKM. CDR3: CASGWGGRGGYTF. The CDR3 coding sequence is TGTGCCAGCGGCTGGGGAGGGCGGGGTGGCTACACCTTC.

This clone was seen a few times. The chain has TRBV5-1 and TRBJ2-7, with a tentative D call TRBD1 (6 bases). Germline V gene data show CDR1 as SGHRS and CDR2 as YFSETQ. V shed 4 bases and J shed 1 base, with 9 bases lying between them. The CDR3 spans 13 residues. DNA for the CDR3: TGCGCCAGCAGCCTAGACAGGTCCTACGAGCAGTACTTC. Translating gives CASSLDRSYEQYF.

This rearrangement joins TRBV20-1 to TRBJ2-1, with D maybe TRBD1 (7 bases). V lost 7 bases to trimming and J lost 9 bases, with 13 bases between them. Per the germline V gene, CDR1 is DFQATT and CDR2 is SNEGSKA (reference sequence). The CDR3 consists of 11 residues. Here the CDR3 reads CSGGRGVEQFF. Here the CDR3 DNA reads TGCAGTGGGGGCAGGGGGGTTGAGCAGTTCTTC.

The rearrangement links TRBV2 to TRBJ2-7, with 8 bases that match TRBD1. The V segment lost 7 bases and the J segment 5 bases; nucleotides outside the gene matches: 7. The CDR3 consists of 13 residues. Germline V gene lookup returns CDR1 SNHLY and CDR2 FYNNEI. For the CDR3, the DNA is TGTGCCAGCAATCCGACAGGGGTGGACGAGCAGTACTTC. Translated: CASNPTGVDEQYF.

The V gene is TRBV6-6, the J gene TRBJ1-3; D uncertain. The CDR3 consists of 16 residues. Germline assignment: CDR1 MNHNY and CDR2 SVGAGI (reference sequence). With 7 bases removed from V and 4 bases from J, the gap between germline ends came to 20 bases. The CDR3: CASTINVEAGGNTIYF. CDR3 DNA sequence: TGTGCCAGCACCATAAATGTGGAGGCTGGAGGAAACACCATATATTTT.

The chain has TRBV24-1 and TRBJ1-3; D ambiguous. Germline loops: CDR1 KGHDR, CDR2 SFDVKD. The CDR3 loop spans 14 amino acids. V lost 4 bases and J lost 9, with 15 bases in between. The CDR3 DNA follows: TGTGCCACCAGTGACCGAAAAGGAGTGGGCACCATATATTTT. Translation gives CATSDRKGVGTIYF.

Only a few counts were recorded for this clone. The V and J genes are TRBV5-6 and TRBJ2-5; D possibly corresponds to TRBD2 (6 bases). Trimming left V 4 bases short and J 4 bases short, with 14 bases between. Germline V gene data show CDR1 as SGHDT and CDR2 as YYEEEE. The CDR3 spans 14 residues. The CDR3 nucleotides are TGTGCCAGCAGCCTTCCTGGGGGAGGAGAGACCCAGTACTTC. It encodes CASSLPGGGETQYF.

The rearrangement uses TRBV15 and TRBJ2-5, with D hard to call. CDR3 length equals 14 residues. Germline CDR1 LNHNV, CDR2 YYDKDF (reference sequence). V was shortened by 0 bases and J by 3 bases, with 8 bases between the two germline ends. The DNA of the CDR3 is TGTGCCACCAGCAGAGATTCAGGAGAAGAGACCCAGTACTTC. This codes for CATSRDSGEETQYF.

The rearrangement uses TRBV5-4 and TRBJ2-1; no reliable D call. This CDR3 spans 13 amino acids. Germline V gives CDR1 SGHNT, CDR2 YYREEE (reference sequence). The V end lost 5 bases, the J end lost 6 bases, and 12 bases lay between the germline ends. CDR3: CASRKEFGNEQFF. The CDR3 DNA is TGTGCCAGCAGAAAGGAGTTCGGCAATGAGCAGTTCTTC.

The genes are TRBV6-5 and TRBJ1-6, with D possibly matching TRBD1 (6 bases). Looked up from germline, CDR1 is MNHEY and CDR2 is SVGAGI. The CDR3 loop spans 13 amino acids. The ends were cut back, 5 bases at V and 9 bases at J, with 11 bases in the middle. The CDR3 DNA reads as TGTGCCAGCAGTCGCAACAGGGCTTCACCCCTCCACTTT. It specifies CASSRNRASPLHF.

This clone was counted only a few times. The chain employs TRBV9 and TRBJ2-1; D remains unclear. The germline V and J ends were trimmed by 3 bases and 8 bases, with 6 bases remaining between them. Germline V gives CDR1 SGDLS, CDR2 YYNGEE. This CDR3 spans 11 amino acids. The CDR3 DNA reads as TGTGCCAGCAGCGCCGCTTATGAGCAGTTCTTC. It yields the protein CASSAAYEQFF.

The V call is TRBV6-5, the J call TRBJ2-4, with D possibly matching TRBD1 (6 bases). The CDR3 has 14 amino acids. Germline lookup yields CDR1 MNHEY and CDR2 SVGAGI. V was shortened by 8 bases and J by 3 bases, with 14 bases between the two germline ends. The CDR3 DNA follows: TGTGCCAGCGAGGGGCAGGGGAGCAAAAACATTCAGTACTTC. It yields the protein CASEGQGSKNIQYF.

This chain uses TRBV24-1 with TRBJ1-6, with TRBD1 matching 7 bases. The CDR3 consists of 14 residues. Germline lookup yields CDR1 KGHDR and CDR2 SFDVKD. V was clipped by 5 bases and J by 5 bases; unmatched bases: 2. CDR3 protein: CATSGTGDNSPLHF. CDR3 DNA sequence: TGTGCCACCAGTGGGACAGGTGATAATTCACCCCTCCACTTT.

V gene TRBV9 combines with J gene TRBJ1-1; D possibly corresponds to TRBD1 (5 bases). CDR3 size: 14 residues. V dropped 0 bases and J dropped 1 base, with 7 bases sitting between them. Germline CDR1 and CDR2: SGDLS and YYNGEE. CDR3 sequence: CASSVDQGNTEAFF. CDR3 sequence (DNA): TGTGCCAGCAGCGTAGACCAGGGGAACACTGAAGCTTTCTTT. Complete variable domain (other parts from reference TRBV9 and TRBJ1-1): DSGVTQTPKHLITATGQRVTLRCSPRSGDLSVYWYQQSLDQGLQFLIQYYNGEERAKGNILERFSAQQFPDLHSELNLSSLELGDSALYFCASSVDQGNTEAFFGQGTRLTVV.

With regard to this clone: One end of the junction does not line up with germline, which may come from a read error. V usage is TRBV30 and J usage is TRBJ2-3; perhaps TRBD2 as D (8 bases). Germline lookup yields CDR1 GTSNPN and CDR2 SVGIG (reference sequence). CDR3 size: 15 residues. As DNA, the CDR3 is TGTGCCTGGAGTGTAAGGACGGGAGGGACAGCTACGCAGTATTTT. It encodes CAWSVRTGGTATQYF.

This chain connects TRBV27 to TRBJ2-5; no reliable D call. The V gene's germline CDR1 is MNHEY and CDR2 SMNVEV (reference sequence). The CDR3 is made up of 14 amino acids. Deletions cut 3 bases from V and 2 bases from J, with 10 bases between. The CDR3 sequence: CASSFTTPQETQYF. CDR3 nucleotides: TGTGCCAGCAGTTTTACTACCCCACAAGAGACCCAGTACTTC.

This chain joins TRBV4-1 and TRBJ2-7; 9 bases are a match to TRBD1. J gave up 4 bases and V 4 bases, and 8 bases lay outside the gene matches. The CDR3 covers 15 residues. CDR1 and CDR2 (germline): MGHRA, YSYEKL. CDR3 region: CASSRATGGWYEQYF. DNA for the CDR3: TGCGCCAGCAGCCGAGCGACAGGGGGTTGGTACGAGCAGTACTTC.

The rearrangement uses TRBV24-1 and TRBJ2-1, with 9 bases that match TRBD1. Trimming took 4 bases from V and 2 from J; bases not matched to a gene: 11. This CDR3 has 18 amino acids. From germline, CDR1 is KGHDR and CDR2 SFDVKD. Written as DNA, the CDR3 is TGTGCCACCAGTGACCCCCAAGGGGACAGGGCTACCTACAATGAGCAGTTCTTC. The encoded protein is CATSDPQGDRATYNEQFF.

The J gene is TRBJ2-6, the V gene TRBV27, with 11 bases matching TRBD2. The CDR3 has 18 amino acids. The J segment lost 0 bases and the V segment lost 3 bases, leaving 4 bases of the junction unmatched. Germline loops: CDR1 MNHEY, CDR2 SMNVEV (reference sequence). CDR3 region: CASSLTSGKVSGANVLTF. For the CDR3, the DNA is TGTGCCAGCAGTTTGACTAGCGGGAAAGTCTCTGGGGCCAACGTCCTGACTTTC.

The rearrangement joins TRBV6-5 to TRBJ2-5; tentative D call: TRBD1 (5 bases). The CDR3 runs to 13 residues. The ends were cut back, 6 bases at V and 5 bases at J, with 13 bases in the middle. The V gene's germline CDR1 is MNHEY and CDR2 SVGAGI. The CDR3 region has the DNA TGTGCCAGCAGCCAGGTAGGGGCGGAGACCCAGTACTTC. Translation gives CASSQVGAETQYF.